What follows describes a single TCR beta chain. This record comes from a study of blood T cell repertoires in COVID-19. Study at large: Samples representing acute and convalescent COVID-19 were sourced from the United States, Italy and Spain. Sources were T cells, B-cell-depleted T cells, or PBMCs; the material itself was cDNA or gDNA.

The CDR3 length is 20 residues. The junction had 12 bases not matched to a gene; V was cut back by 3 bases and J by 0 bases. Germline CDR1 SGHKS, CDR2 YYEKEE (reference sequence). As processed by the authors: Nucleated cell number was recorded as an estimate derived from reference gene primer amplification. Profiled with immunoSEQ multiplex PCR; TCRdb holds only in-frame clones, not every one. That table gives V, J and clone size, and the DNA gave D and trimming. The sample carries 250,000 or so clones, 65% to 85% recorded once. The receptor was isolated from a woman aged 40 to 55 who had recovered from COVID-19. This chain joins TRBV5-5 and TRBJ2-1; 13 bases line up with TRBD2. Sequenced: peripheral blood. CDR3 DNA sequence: TGTGCCAGCAGCTCGACCCCACTAGCGGGGGGGGCGGGCTCCTACAATGAGCAGTTCTTC. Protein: CASSSTPLAGGAGSYNEQFF.